These 19 T cell receptor beta chains came from one sample sequenced in a study of OX40 agonist ivuxolimab in advanced cancers. The data were produced by immunoSEQ multiplex PCR, yet TCRdb's version contains in-frame clones alone and is incomplete. Here the sample spans tens of thousands of clones, 75% to 90% being singletons. The sequenced sample was CD4+ or CD8+ T cells sorted from blood, obtained in a trial of the OX40 agonist ivuxolimab. These receptor sequences come from an adult with an advanced solid tumor such as melanoma, head and neck, liver or kidney cancer.

This chain joins TRBV10-2 and TRBJ2-7; D is possibly TRBD2 (6 bases). There are 13 residues in the CDR3. Germline assignment: CDR1 WSHSY and CDR2 SAAADI. V dropped 3 bases and J dropped 7 bases, with 13 bases sitting between them. CDR3 amino acids: CASSDGGGTEQYF. The CDR3, as DNA: TGCGCCAGCAGTGACGGGGGTGGGACGGAGCAGTACTTC.

This clone was seen once. The genes are TRBV7-9 and TRBJ2-7; no definite D call. CDR3 length equals 14 residues. The ends were cut back, 4 bases at V and 3 bases at J, with 13 bases in the middle. Germline CDR1 is SEHNR and CDR2 is FQNEAQ (reference sequence). The CDR3 bases are TGTGCCAGCAGCTCCCCAGTGGGAAGCTACGAGCAGTACTTC. This sequence encodes CASSSPVGSYEQYF. Full variable domain (missing parts from reference TRBV7-9 and TRBJ2-7): DTGVSQNPRHKITKRGQNVTFRCDPISEHNRLYWYRQTLGQGPEFLTYFQNEAQLEKSRLLSDRFSAERPKGSFSTLEIQRTEQGDSAMYLCASSSPVGSYEQYFGPGTRLTVT.

The chain links TRBV27 to TRBJ2-2; 8 nucleotides agree with TRBD1. The V gene's germline CDR1 is MNHEY and CDR2 SMNVEV (reference sequence). CDR3 length: 16 amino acids. The V and J ends lost 5 bases and 4 bases, in that order; junction bases with no gene match: 9. CDR3: CASSPSTGEVTGELFF. DNA of the CDR3: TGTGCCAGCAGTCCATCGACAGGGGAAGTCACCGGGGAGCTGTTTTTT.

The chain recombines TRBV28 with TRBJ2-7; no firm D call. Trimming took off 3 bases at V and 1 base at J, with 10 bases between the two ends. CDR3 length equals 14 residues. The germline CDR1 and CDR2 sequences are MDHEN and SYDVKM. The CDR3 reads CASSFPGSSYEQYF. In DNA, the CDR3 is TGTGCCAGCAGTTTCCCTGGATCTTCCTACGAGCAGTACTTC.

This chain joins TRBV4-3 and TRBJ2-1, with D possibly TRBD1 on 5 matching bases. The CDR3 runs 17 residues. Between the trimmed V and J ends, which lost 3 bases and 0 bases, there was a span of 15 bases. The germline gives CDR1 LGHNA, CDR2 YSLEER. The CDR3 DNA is TGCGCCAGCAGCCATAACTTAGGGGCCAGCTCCTACAATGAGCAGTTCTTC. It codes for CASSHNLGASSYNEQFF.

The genes are TRBV13 and TRBJ2-7, with 8 nucleotides matching TRBD1. Unmatched junction bases numbered 12, after V lost 4 bases and J lost 4 bases. Looked up from germline, CDR1 is PRHDT and CDR2 is FYEKMQ (reference sequence). The CDR3 extends over 16 amino acids. DNA for the CDR3: TGTGCCAGCAGCTCCGCCGGGACAGGAGGGAGGTACGAGCAGTACTTC. Translated, it gives CASSSAGTGGRYEQYF.

CDR3 in DNA: TGTGCCAGCAGTTTATCTTGGTATATAAACACCGGGGAGCTGTTTTTT. It encodes CASSLSWYINTGELFF. The chain combines TRBV27 with TRBJ2-2; D gene ambiguous. Trimming took 0 bases from V and 2 from J, leaving 10 bases between them. The germline V gene has CDR1 MNHEY and CDR2 SMNVEV (reference sequence). CDR3 length: 16 amino acids.

The V gene is TRBV11-2, the J gene TRBJ2-7; D gene unclear. This CDR3 has 13 residues. Trimming left V 1 base short and J 3 bases short, with 7 bases between. CDR1 is SGHAT and CDR2 is FQNNGV in the germline V gene. CDR3 coding DNA: TGTGCCAGCAGCTTAGTGCACTACTACGAGCAGTACTTC. Translating gives CASSLVHYYEQYF.

The rearrangement uses TRBV27 and TRBJ1-1; D unresolved. Germline V gene sequence: CDR1 MNHEY, CDR2 SMNVEV (reference sequence). This CDR3 has 16 residues. Deletions cut 2 bases from V and 1 base from J, with 14 bases between. As DNA, the CDR3 is TGTGCCAGCAGTTTAGTTTACAGTTTGGAGAACACTGAAGCTTTCTTT. This encodes CASSLVYSLENTEAFF.

This chain connects TRBV7-3 to TRBJ2-3; perhaps D is TRBD1 or TRBD2 (7 bases each). The CDR3 is made up of 17 amino acids. With 5 bases removed from V and 2 bases from J, the gap between germline ends came to 20 bases. Germline lookup yields CDR1 SGHTA and CDR2 FQGTGA. The CDR3 DNA reads as TGTGCCAGCAGCGAGGGGGCTAGCGGAACGATCACAGATACGCAGTATTTT. Translated: CASSEGASGTITDTQYF.

This chain connects TRBV5-1 to TRBJ2-1; 9 bases are a match to TRBD2. J gave up 5 bases and V 1 base, and 10 bases lay outside the gene matches. CDR3 length: 17 residues. Germline CDR1 is SGHRS and CDR2 is YFSETQ. The CDR3 loop is CASSLLISGSFDNEQFF. The CDR3 nucleotides read TGCGCCAGCAGCTTGCTCATTAGCGGGAGTTTCGACAATGAGCAGTTCTTC.

In DNA form, the CDR3 reads TGCGCCAGCAGCCAAGGGAAGGGAGGATACGAGCAGTACTTC. This translates into CASSQGKGGYEQYF. V is TRBV4-1 and J is TRBJ2-7; perhaps TRBD2 as D (6 bases). Trimming left V 1 base short and J 4 bases short, with 11 bases between. This CDR3 contains 14 residues. Germline V gene lookup returns CDR1 MGHRA and CDR2 YSYEKL.

The chain employs TRBV18 and TRBJ1-4; a weak D match, TRBD1 (5 bases). The CDR3 extends over 14 amino acids. V lost 6 bases to trimming and J lost 8 bases, with 16 bases between them. Germline V gene lookup returns CDR1 KGHSH and CDR2 LQKENI. The CDR3 region has the DNA TGTGCCAGCTCGCAAGGGACCCCGTCGGAAAAACTGTTTTTT. This translates into CASSQGTPSEKLFF.

CDR3 protein: CSVAADTDTGELFF. CDR3 coding DNA: TGCAGCGTCGCCGCGGACACAGACACCGGGGAGCTGTTTTTT. The chain joins TRBV29-1 to TRBJ2-2, with a weak D call TRBD1 (5 bases). Germline values: CDR1 SQVTM, CDR2 ANQGSEA. Trimming took off 6 bases at V and 3 bases at J, with 14 bases between the two ends. The CDR3 runs 14 residues.

The J gene is TRBJ2-1, the V gene TRBV7-2; 7 nucleotides align to TRBD1. The V and J ends lost 5 bases and 0 bases, in that order; junction bases with no gene match: 4. The CDR3 contains 15 residues. The germline V gene has CDR1 SGHTA and CDR2 FQGNSA. CDR3 loop: CASSPDRSSYNEQFF. The DNA for the CDR3 is TGTGCCAGCAGCCCGGACAGGAGCTCCTACAATGAGCAGTTCTTC.

CDR3 bases: TGTGCCAGCAGTCGGGACGCCTACGAGCAGTACTTC. This translates into CASSRDAYEQYF. This chain connects TRBV28 to TRBJ2-7; D is perhaps TRBD1 or TRBD2 (5 bases each). The germline CDR1 and CDR2 sequences are MDHEN and SYDVKM. The CDR3 has 12 residues. Trimming shortened V by 5 bases and J by 2 bases, and 7 bases separated the two germline ends.

V usage is TRBV9 and J usage is TRBJ2-2; the D is unclear. V lost 0 bases, J lost 7 bases, and 7 bases lay in between. CDR3 size: 13 residues. The germline gives CDR1 SGDLS, CDR2 YYNGEE. The DNA for the CDR3 is TGTGCCAGCAGCGTAGAGGGCCGCGGGGAGCTGTTTTTT. This encodes CASSVEGRGELFF. The whole variable domain, remainder taken from reference TRBV9 and TRBJ2-2, is DSGVTQTPKHLITATGQRVTLRCSPRSGDLSVYWYQQSLDQGLQFLIQYYNGEERAKGNILERFSAQQFPDLHSELNLSSLELGDSALYFCASSVEGRGELFFGEGSRLTVL.

The table lists this clone with a few counts. In nucleotides, the CDR3 is TGTGCCAGCAGTTACAGTGGGGAATCACAGCCCCAGCATTTT. It encodes CASSYSGESQPQHF. V usage is TRBV6-5 and J usage is TRBJ1-5; no definite D call. The germline gives CDR1 MNHEY, CDR2 SVGAGI. The CDR3 runs to 14 residues. The V end lost 2 bases, the J end lost 7 bases, and 12 bases lay between the germline ends.

V is TRBV4-2 and J is TRBJ1-4; maybe TRBD1 (6 bases). The CDR3 has 15 amino acids. Germline V gene lookup returns CDR1 LGHNA and CDR2 YNFKEQ. Trimming took 1 base from V and 8 from J, leaving 14 bases between them. The CDR3 DNA reads as TGTGCCAGCAGCCAAGCAAAGGGGGGAAAAGAAAAACTGTTTTTT. It translates to CASSQAKGGKEKLFF.